This TCR beta chain was retrieved from a study of regulatory T cells in long-lasting Graves disease. Findings and caveats of the study: For persistent Graves' patients, TCR diversity was lower than for newly diagnosed ones.

Time point indicated: newly diagnosed GD, antithyroid drugs for less than 3 months. The TCR library used RNA extracted from PBMCs. The source of the patients was an endocrinology department in Xi'an, China. The CDR3 has 14 residues. Per the germline V gene, CDR1 is ENHRY and CDR2 is SYGVKD. V lost 10 bases and J 0 bases, leaving 16 bases between the germline ends. This clonotype has just a few counts. The antigen remains unidentified. HTBI primers from iRepertoire and Arm-PCR of CDR3 regions yielded the TCR beta libraries. Original analysis: Identified segments across samples numbered approximately 62 TRBV and about 13 TRBJ. TCRdb reanalysed the multiplex PCR reads using MiXCR and keeps one entry per CDR3 protein. The V and J calls, along with clone size, are taken from TCRdb and not from the paper's own processing. This sample has about 310,000 distinct CDR3 sequences, with approximately 20% found just once.

The sequencing here drew on peripheral blood mononuclear cells (PBMCs), taken at new diagnosis, from a patient treated with antithyroid drugs. This chain connects TRBV10-3 to TRBJ2-7; a weak D match, TRBD1 (6 bases). This clonotype originated in a female donor with Graves disease. CDR3 DNA sequence: TGTGCCACCAAAAGTGAGGGGGTCTCCTACGAGCAGTACTTC. It yields the protein CATKSEGVSYEQYF.